A selection of T cell receptor beta chains follows, all from one sample in a study of CD8 T cells in ankylosing spondylitis. TCRdb re-analysed the 5' RACE reads in MiXCR, keeping a single row per CDR3 protein. The table has 250,000 or so distinct CDR3 sequences, more than 20% seen once. The source material was blood, either unsorted or a sorted T cell fraction (not recorded which). The receptors were gathered from a male donor with ankylosing spondylitis or in good health (not recorded which). CDR3s include the opening cysteine and the closing phenylalanine or tryptophan. The D gene is left open where the match is weak. Clone size is stated in some rows and not others, as once, few, many or a class when expanded.

d_gene: .; j_gene: TRBJ2-3; v_gene: TRBV20-1; abundance: many; CDR3aa: CSARGGSTDTQYF; CDR3nt: TGCAGTGCTAGGGGGGGTAGCACAGATACGCAGTATTTT
d_gene: TRBD1; j_gene: TRBJ2-7; v_gene: TRBV20-1; abundance: .; CDR3aa: CSATQTGSNEQYF; CDR3nt: TGCAGTGCTACTCAGACAGGGAGCAACGAGCAGTACTTC
d_gene: .; j_gene: TRBJ2-3; v_gene: TRBV7-8; abundance: .; CDR3aa: CASSALGEPLDTQYF; CDR3nt: TGTGCCAGCAGCGCCCTGGGGGAACCCTTAGATACGCAGTATTTT
d_gene: .; j_gene: TRBJ2-1; v_gene: TRBV20-1; abundance: .; CDR3aa: CSARDGLWGYNEQFF; CDR3nt: TGCAGTGCTAGAGATGGATTATGGGGATACAATGAGCAGTTCTTC
d_gene: .; j_gene: TRBJ2-1; v_gene: TRBV20-1; abundance: few; CDR3aa: CSASLTTNNEQFF; CDR3nt: TGCAGTGCTAGTCTGACTACCAACAATGAGCAGTTCTTC
d_gene: .; j_gene: TRBJ2-6; v_gene: TRBV21-1; abundance: few; CDR3aa: CASSRQGALGANVLTF; CDR3nt: TGTGCCAGTAGCAGACAGGGGGCGCTTGGGGCCAACGTCCTGACTTTC
d_gene: TRBD2; j_gene: TRBJ2-3; v_gene: TRBV20-1; abundance: .; CDR3aa: CSAYSGTRAADTQYF; CDR3nt: TGCAGTGCTTACTCCGGGACTAGGGCCGCAGATACGCAGTATTTT
d_gene: TRBD2; j_gene: TRBJ2-1; v_gene: TRBV29-1; abundance: many; CDR3aa: CSAGTLREGNEQFF; CDR3nt: TGCAGCGCTGGAACCCTCCGGGAGGGCAATGAGCAGTTCTTC
d_gene: .; j_gene: TRBJ2-7; v_gene: TRBV3-1; abundance: many; CDR3aa: CASSQDLGAREQYF; CDR3nt: TGTGCCAGCAGCCAAGATCTCGGGGCTCGGGAGCAGTACTTC
d_gene: .; j_gene: TRBJ2-5; v_gene: TRBV20-1; abundance: few; CDR3aa: CSASPMKTQYF; CDR3nt: TGCAGTGCTAGCCCGATGAAGACCCAGTACTTC
d_gene: .; j_gene: TRBJ2-1; v_gene: TRBV12-3/TRBV12-4; abundance: .; CDR3aa: CASSLPNEQFF; CDR3nt: TGTGCCAGCAGTTTACCAAATGAGCAGTTCTTC